This T cell receptor (beta chain) stems from a study of shared clonotypes between healthy human individuals. The study, taken as a whole, reports: It was only blood that was sampled, and tissue repertoires likely differ.

Only one count was recorded for this clone. Its target is unknown. Only in-frame clones appear in the TCRdb table, and some are missing; sequencing was by immunoSEQ multiplex PCR. Here the sample spans about 460,000 clones, 70% to 80% being singletons. This receptor was taken from a middle-aged woman in good health. Some clones in this sample may be carry-over from other donors' samples. The sequencing sample was made of PBMCs.

CDR3 region: CAWSVGSREQFF. CDR3 sequence (DNA): TGTGCCTGGAGTGTGGGTAGCAGAGAGCAGTTCTTC. This chain links TRBV30 with TRBJ2-1; unclear D gene. With 0 bases removed from V and 10 bases from J, the gap between germline ends came to 10 bases. Germline loops: CDR1 GTSNPN, CDR2 SVGIG (reference sequence). CDR3 length: 12 residues.